Listed here are 21 T cell receptor beta chains from one sample, sequenced in a study of shared clonotypes between healthy human individuals. Here immunoSEQ multiplex PCR was the method, and the copy in TCRdb shows in-frame clones only, minus some. The sample lists about 1.5 million clones; 98% were seen once. Sequences were obtained from naive CD4+ T cells sorted from blood. As to subset: CD45RA+ positively selected. The source of these receptors is a man aged 25-40 years in good health.

This clone has a single count. V is TRBV30 and J is TRBJ2-7; the D gene is possibly TRBD2 (6 bases). Germline V gives CDR1 GTSNPN, CDR2 SVGIG (reference sequence). The ends were cut back, 3 bases at V and 6 bases at J, with 18 bases in the middle. This CDR3 spans 14 amino acids. CDR3 DNA: TGTGCCTGGAGGACTACGAAGAGGGGAGGCGAGCAGTACTTC. The encoded protein is CAWRTTKRGGEQYF.

J is TRBJ2-3 and V is TRBV20-1; D uncertain. The CDR3 has 9 amino acids. In germline, CDR1 is DFQATT, CDR2 SNEGSKA (reference sequence). V was clipped by 5 bases and J by 10 bases, with 7 bases between them. The CDR3 DNA is TGCAGTGCTTTTGATCCGCAGTATTTT. The encoded protein is CSAFDPQYF.

The chain combines TRBV6-5 with TRBJ2-5; the D gene could be TRBD1 or TRBD2 (5 bases each). The V end lost 8 bases, the J end lost 5 bases, and 15 bases lay between the germline ends. CDR3 size: 13 residues. CDR1 MNHEY and CDR2 SVGAGI come from the germline V gene. CDR3 sequence reads: CASGSGRLETQYF. The CDR3 nucleotides read TGTGCCAGCGGCTCAGGGAGATTGGAGACCCAGTACTTC.

CDR3 amino acids: CASSGRGTLTGELFF. The CDR3 bases are TGTGCCAGTAGTGGAAGAGGGACGCTGACCGGGGAGCTGTTTTTT. The gene calls are TRBV19 and TRBJ2-2; possibly TRBD1 or TRBD2 for D (5 bases each). Trimming pared 5 bases from V and 5 bases from J, leaving 15 bases between. The CDR3 has 15 amino acids. Germline-derived CDR1 and CDR2 are LNHDA and SQIVND (reference sequence).

The rearrangement joins TRBV29-1 to TRBJ2-1; D gene unclear. Trimming removed 8 bases at V and 0 bases at J, with 5 bases between. The length of the CDR3 is 11 residues. Germline V CDR1 and CDR2: SQVTM, ANQGSEA. CDR3 in amino acids: CSLSSYNEQFF. CDR3 in DNA: TGCAGCCTGAGCTCCTACAATGAGCAGTTCTTC.

On this clone: Other DNA sequences in the sample encode the same CDR3. The chain links TRBV29-1 to TRBJ2-3, with 10 bases lining up with TRBD2. This CDR3 has 14 amino acids. Trimming took 3 bases from V and 1 from J; bases not matched to a gene: 1. CDR1 and CDR2 from the germline V gene are SQVTM and ANQGSEA. CDR3 in DNA: TGCAGCGTTGAGAGCGGGAGGGGCACAGATACGCAGTATTTT. Translated, it gives CSVESGRGTDTQYF.

The J gene is TRBJ2-3, the V gene TRBV18; 9 bases agree with TRBD1. CDR1 and CDR2 (germline): KGHSH, LQKENI. V lost 3 bases, J lost 3 bases, and 16 bases stayed unmatched. The length of the CDR3 is 19 residues. CDR3 nucleotides: TGTGCCAGCTCACCCCTAGCCCTCGGACAGGGGATAGGAACAGATACGCAGTATTTT. Its protein product is CASSPLALGQGIGTDTQYF.

CDR3 residues: CASSLEDRGEQYF. The CDR3 region has the DNA TGTGCCAGCAGCTTAGAGGACAGGGGCGAGCAGTACTTC. The chain carries TRBV7-8 and TRBJ2-7, with TRBD1 identical over 9 bases. Germline V gene data show CDR1 as SGHVS and CDR2 as FQNEAQ. The CDR3 totals 13 residues. V lost 1 base to trimming and J lost 6 bases; unmatched junction nucleotides: 1.

The chain employs TRBV11-3 and TRBJ2-7, with TRBD2 as a possible D gene (5 bases). Between the trimmed V and J ends, which lost 3 bases and 1 base, there was a span of 7 bases. This CDR3 has 13 amino acids. The germline gives CDR1 SGHNT, CDR2 YENEEA. The CDR3 reads CASSFGESYEQYF. CDR3 coding DNA: TGTGCCAGCAGCTTTGGGGAGTCCTACGAGCAGTACTTC.

The chain combines TRBV7-6 with TRBJ2-7, with a tentative D call TRBD2 (6 bases). V lost 0 bases to trimming and J lost 3 bases, with 21 bases between them. There are 18 residues in the CDR3. CDR1 and CDR2 (germline): SGHVS, FNYEAQ. CDR3 bases: TGTGCCAGCAGCTTAGCGGCTAGCGCAGGAAGGGTACGCTACGAGCAGTACTTC. Residues: CASSLAASAGRVRYEQYF.

This rearrangement joins TRBV19 to TRBJ1-5; a possible D gene is TRBD1 (6 bases). The V gene lost 7 bases and the J gene lost 0 bases, with 19 bases spanning the gap. The CDR3 loop spans 17 amino acids. Germline V CDR1 and CDR2: LNHDA, SQIVND (reference sequence). The CDR3 sequence: CASTDPAGASSNQPQHF. In nucleotides, the CDR3 is TGTGCCAGTACCGACCCGGCGGGGGCTTCTAGCAATCAGCCCCAGCATTTT.

V gene TRBV28 combines with J gene TRBJ2-7; D may be TRBD1 or TRBD2 (6 bases each). Germline V gene sequence: CDR1 MDHEN, CDR2 SYDVKM. The CDR3 length is 15 residues. V lost 2 bases and J 1 base, leaving 12 bases between the germline ends. The CDR3 bases are TGTGCCAGCAGTTTAGGGGGGCGCGGATCCTACGAGCAGTACTTC. Residues: CASSLGGRGSYEQYF.

V is TRBV9 and J is TRBJ2-1, with D possibly matching TRBD1 (6 bases). The V gene's germline CDR1 is SGDLS and CDR2 YYNGEE. V was clipped by 0 bases and J by 7 bases, with 17 bases between them. The CDR3 sequence is 16 residues long. CDR3 coding DNA: TGTGCCAGCAGCGTAGGGGTCAGGGGTGTTGAGAATGAGCAGTTCTTC. Translated, it gives CASSVGVRGVENEQFF. Using reference TRBV9 and TRBJ2-1 for the parts outside the CDR3, the full variable domain is DSGVTQTPKHLITATGQRVTLRCSPRSGDLSVYWYQQSLDQGLQFLIQYYNGEERAKGNILERFSAQQFPDLHSELNLSSLELGDSALYFCASSVGVRGVENEQFFGPGTRLTVL.

This chain joins TRBV2 and TRBJ2-3, with 7 positions matching TRBD2. V was clipped by 8 bases and J by 0 bases; unmatched bases: 11. The V gene's germline CDR1 is SNHLY and CDR2 FYNNEI. There are 16 residues in the CDR3. This CDR3 is CASSMRSRESTDTQYF. Written as DNA, the CDR3 is TGTGCCAGCTCCATGAGATCGCGGGAGAGCACAGATACGCAGTATTTT.

The chain employs TRBV7-9 and TRBJ1-4, with 8 bases that match TRBD1. CDR1 and CDR2 (germline): SEHNR, FQNEAQ (reference sequence). This CDR3 is built from 15 residues. Trimming cost V 4 bases and J 7 bases; bases outside gene matches: 8. Here the CDR3 DNA reads TGTGCCAGCAGCTCTTTTAGGACAGGGTTTGAAAAACTGTTTTTT. It specifies CASSSFRTGFEKLFF.

This chain connects TRBV19 to TRBJ2-7; 10 bases fit TRBD1. The CDR3 consists of 17 residues. Germline values: CDR1 LNHDA, CDR2 SQIVND (reference sequence). V trimming: 1 base; J trimming: 0 bases; junction bases outside the gene matches: 6. DNA of the CDR3: TGTGCCAGTAGTATAGCGGGACAGGGGCCCAACTCCTACGAGCAGTACTTC. It translates to CASSIAGQGPNSYEQYF.

Concerning this clone: One end of the junction varies from germline; a read error may be responsible. The chain recombines TRBV7-9 with TRBJ2-7, with 10 bases matching TRBD2. This CDR3 contains 16 residues. Germline CDR1 reads SEHNR; CDR2 reads FQNEAQ (reference sequence). The DNA of the CDR3 is TGTGCCAGCACCTTATGGAGCGGGAGGGCCTTTTACGAGCAGTACTTC. This sequence encodes CASTLWSGRAFYEQYF.

DNA for the CDR3: TGTGCCAGTAGTGCACCGGGACTAGCGGAGGCACCCGGGTTCTTC. This translates into CASSAPGLAEAPGFF. The J gene is TRBJ2-1, the V gene TRBV19, with TRBD2 identical over 11 bases. Germline-derived CDR1 and CDR2 are LNHDA and SQIVND (reference sequence). V lost 5 bases to trimming and J lost 15 bases; unmatched junction nucleotides: 15. The CDR3 spans 15 residues.

The V and J genes are TRBV7-2 and TRBJ1-5; the D gene is possibly TRBD1 (5 bases). The V end lost 4 bases, the J end lost 3 bases, and 13 bases lay between the germline ends. Germline V lookup: CDR1 SGHTA, CDR2 FQGNSA. CDR3 length equals 15 residues. CDR3 sequence (DNA): TGTGCCAGCAGCTCGCACGGGACGTTCAATCAGCCCCAGCATTTT. It encodes CASSSHGTFNQPQHF.

A note on this clone: Other DNA sequences in this sample translate to the same CDR3. This sequence joins TRBV28 and TRBJ1-1; unclear D gene. The V gene's germline CDR1 is MDHEN and CDR2 SYDVKM. This CDR3 has 11 residues. Trimming shortened V by 2 bases and J by 6 bases, and 4 bases separated the two germline ends. Here the CDR3 DNA reads TGTGCCAGCAGTTTAGTTGCTGAAGCTTTCTTT. Encoded protein: CASSLVAEAFF. Supplemented by reference TRBV28 and TRBJ1-1, the full variable domain reads DVKVTQSSRYLVKRTGEKVFLECVQDMDHENMFWYRQDPGLGLRLIYFSYDVKMKEKGDIPEGYSVSREKKERFSLILESASTNQTSMYLCASSLVAEAFFGQGTRLTVV.

The chain links TRBV4-3 to TRBJ2-1, with TRBD2 as a possible D gene (7 bases). This CDR3 comprises 16 residues. Trimming took 0 bases from V and 5 from J, leaving 14 bases between them. In germline, CDR1 is LGHNA, CDR2 YSLEER. CDR3 DNA sequence: TGCGCCAGCAGCCAAGAGCCCGTCGGGGGGCACAATGAGCAGTTCTTC. This codes for CASSQEPVGGHNEQFF.